These T cell receptor beta chains were read from a single sample in a study of blood T cells in healthy people across ages. Using its own MiXCR run on the 5' RACE reads, TCRdb lists one record per CDR3 protein. Of roughly 1,700,000 distinct CDR3 sequences in the sample, under 30% were seen once. The sample was blood. Every receptor here comes from a woman under 40 in good health. CDR3s include the opening cysteine and the closing phenylalanine or tryptophan. D genes are given only for firm matches. Not all rows give a size; the values are once, few, many and, for expanded clones, a class.

d_call	clone_size	v_call	j_call	cdr3_nt	cdr3_aa
TRBD1	few	TRBV7-2	TRBJ2-5	TGTGCCAGCAGCGCCCCATGGACAGGGGCTGGAGAGACCCAGTACTTC	CASSAPWTGAGETQYF
TRBD1	-	TRBV5-1	TRBJ1-2	TGCGCCAGCAACCCAACAGGGGATGGTGGCTACACCTTC	CASNPTGDGGYTF
-	many	TRBV7-2	TRBJ2-7	TGTGCCAGCAGCTTAGGTTCCGGTGGGCTGCTCGTTCGTTCCTACGAGCAGTACTTC	CASSLGSGGLLVRSYEQYF
-	-	TRBV20-1	TRBJ2-7	TGCAGTGCTTATACCTCCCCTCTGCACAGCTCCTACGAGCAGTACTTC	CSAYTSPLHSSYEQYF
TRBD2	-	TRBV20-1	TRBJ2-7	TGCAGTGCTAGCGGGGGGGGGAATATTGGCTACGAGCAGTACTTC	CSASGGGNIGYEQYF
-	-	TRBV6-6	TRBJ1-1	TGTGCCAGCACCTCAATCCGGAACACTGAAGCTTTCTTT	CASTSIRNTEAFF
-	-	TRBV7-9	TRBJ2-5	TGTGCCAGCGAGACCGCGGGTGCGGTTTGGACCCAGTACTTC	CASETAGAVWTQYF
-	few	TRBV10-3	TRBJ1-1	TGTGCCATCAGTGAATATGGGGAAGAAGCTTTCTTT	CAISEYGEEAFF
-	-	TRBV20-1	TRBJ1-5	TGCAGTGCATCACAGGGTTCCCGCAATCAGCCCCAGCATTTT	CSASQGSRNQPQHF
-	-	TRBV3-1	TRBJ1-2	TGTGCCAGCAGCCAAACGGGGAGGACGGGATCAAATGGCTACACCTTC	CASSQTGRTGSNGYTF
TRBD1	-	TRBV6-5	TRBJ1-5	TGTGCCAGCAGCTCGGACAGGGGGGACAATCAGCCCCAGCATTTT	CASSSDRGDNQPQHF
-	few	TRBV13	TRBJ2-7	TGTGCCAGCAGCACTGGGGCGCTAAGCTCCTACGAGCAGTACTTC	CASSTGALSSYEQYF
-	-	TRBV3-1	TRBJ2-6	TGTGCCAGCAGCCCCCGTTTGGATGGGGCCAACGTCCTGACTTTC	CASSPRLDGANVLTF
TRBD1	once	TRBV29-1	TRBJ2-3	TGCAGCGTTCACAGGGGGCGGGCAGATACGCAGTATTTT	CSVHRGRADTQYF
TRBD1	many	TRBV29-1	TRBJ2-2	TGCAGCGTCGGACAGGGGGGAAAAGGGGAGCTGTTTTTT	CSVGQGGKGELFF
-	-	TRBV6-1	TRBJ2-3	TGTGCCAGCAGTGAAGGGACCCTAGGGCGAATGTTCACAGATACGCAGTATTTT	CASSEGTLGRMFTDTQYF
-	-	TRBV5-1	TRBJ2-5	TGCGCCAGCAGCTCGGACTCCCGACGGACCCAGTACTTC	CASSSDSRRTQYF
-	-	TRBV30	TRBJ2-1	TGTGCCTGGAGTGTCGGATCCCAAGCGCTTAATGAGCAGTTCTTC	CAWSVGSQALNEQFF
TRBD1	-	TRBV29-1	TRBJ2-4	TGCAGCGTAAAGACAGGGGATGACATTCAGTACTTC	CSVKTGDDIQYF
-	-	TRBV6-1	TRBJ2-1	TGTGCCAGCAGTTGGAATGAGCAGTTCTTC	CASSWNEQFF
-	once	TRBV20-1	TRBJ2-3	TGCAGTGCCGATTCAGGGGAAGGGGCAGATACGCAGTATTTT	CSADSGEGADTQYF
TRBD2	-	TRBV4-3	TRBJ2-1	TGCGCCAGCAGCCAAGATAGAACTAGCGCGGCCTACAATGAGCAGTTCTTC	CASSQDRTSAAYNEQFF
-	-	TRBV7-2	TRBJ2-1	TGTGCCAGCAGTTCTCAGGCAGGGAGCTGGAGCTCCTACAATGAGCAGTTCTTC	CASSSQAGSWSSYNEQFF
-	-	TRBV12-5	TRBJ2-4	TGTGCTAGTGGTTTGGCCACCTCGGGGAGGCGGTACAATGAGCAGTACTTC	CASGLATSGRRYNEQYF
TRBD2	-	TRBV5-1	TRBJ2-1	TGCGCCAGCAGCTCCTCGCGGGGGGCTTCATGGGAGCAGTTCTTC	CASSSSRGASWEQFF
-	-	TRBV6-5	TRBJ2-3	TGTGCCAGCAGTTACGGGACCGCGGTAGATACGCAGTATTTT	CASSYGTAVDTQYF
-	-	TRBV2	TRBJ2-6	TGTGCCAGCCTCAAGTGGGGATCAACCTCCTCTGGGGCCAACGTCCTGACTTTC	CASLKWGSTSSGANVLTF
-	-	TRBV12-3/TRBV12-4	TRBJ2-1	TGTGCCAGCAGTTTAAGGGCAGACCCAAATGAGCAGTTCTTC	CASSLRADPNEQFF
TRBD1	-	TRBV5-6	TRBJ2-7	TGTGCCAGCAGCTTGGGGGACAGCAACTACGAGCAGTACTTC	CASSLGDSNYEQYF